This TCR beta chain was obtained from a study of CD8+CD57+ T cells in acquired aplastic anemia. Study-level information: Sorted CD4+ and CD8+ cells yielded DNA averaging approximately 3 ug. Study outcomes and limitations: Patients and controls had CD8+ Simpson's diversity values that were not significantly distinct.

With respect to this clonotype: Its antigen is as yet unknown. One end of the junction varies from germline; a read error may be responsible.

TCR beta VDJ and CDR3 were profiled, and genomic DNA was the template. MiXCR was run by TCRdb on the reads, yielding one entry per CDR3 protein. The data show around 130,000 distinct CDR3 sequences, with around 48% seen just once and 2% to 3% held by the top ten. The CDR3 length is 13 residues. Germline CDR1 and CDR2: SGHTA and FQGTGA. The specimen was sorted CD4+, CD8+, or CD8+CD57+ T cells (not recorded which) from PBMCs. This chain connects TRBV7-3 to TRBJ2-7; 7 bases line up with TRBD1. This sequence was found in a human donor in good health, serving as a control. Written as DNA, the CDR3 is TGCGCCAGCAGGCCGGGACAGACGGGCGAGCAGTACTTC. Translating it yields CASRPGQTGEQYF.